These 5 T cell receptor beta chains were sequenced from one sample in a study of blood T cells in healthy people across ages. The second PCR ran roughly 6 to 12 cycles with a sample-barcoded 5' primer and J-beta primers. A single record per CDR3 protein comes from TCRdb applying MiXCR to the 5' RACE reads. Here the sample spans almost 1 million distinct CDR3 sequences, 51% being singletons. The sequenced material came from blood. The receptors derive from a woman aged 55-70 years in good health.

This clonotype showed up just a few times. The V call is TRBV4-1, the J call TRBJ1-5, with D unclear. Germline V gene lookup returns CDR1 MGHRA and CDR2 YSYEKL. Between the trimmed V and J ends, which lost 3 bases and 3 bases, there was a span of 12 bases. The CDR3 covers 15 residues. CDR3 protein: CASSQPNPINQPQHF. In DNA, the CDR3 is TGCGCCAGCAGCCAGCCTAACCCCATCAATCAGCCCCAGCATTTT.

The rearrangement uses TRBV6-2 or TRBV6-3 and TRBJ1-5; D unresolved. Per the germline V gene, CDR1 is MNHEY and CDR2 is SVGEGT. This CDR3 is built from 14 residues. The V end lost 3 bases, the J end lost 1 base, and 7 bases lay between the germline ends. The CDR3 region is CASSYLNSNQPQHF. Here the CDR3 DNA reads TGTGCCAGCAGTTATTTAAACAGCAATCAGCCCCAGCATTTT.

V gene TRBV11-2 combines with J gene TRBJ2-1; the D call may be TRBD1 or TRBD2 (5 bases each). Between the trimmed V and J ends, which lost 5 bases and 5 bases, there was a span of 13 bases. This CDR3 is built from 14 residues. Looked up from germline, CDR1 is SGHAT and CDR2 is FQNNGV. CDR3 loop: CASSPRGPNNEQFF. As DNA, the CDR3 is TGTGCCAGCAGCCCTAGGGGACCAAACAATGAGCAGTTCTTC.

In its sample, this clonotype was seen once. V gene TRBV10-3 combines with J gene TRBJ2-4; 12 bases match TRBD2. CDR1 and CDR2 from the germline V gene are ENHRY and SYGVKD. V gave up 3 bases and J gave up 13 bases; unmatched junction bases: 13. The CDR3 is 16 amino acids. CDR3 region: CAISDTSGRSYNEQYF. For the CDR3, the DNA is TGTGCCATCAGTGATACTAGCGGGAGGTCCTACAATGAGCAGTACTTC.

CDR3 sequence: CSASRPLGLAGSNEQFF. DNA of the CDR3: TGCAGTGCTAGTAGGCCCCTGGGACTAGCGGGAAGCAATGAGCAGTTCTTC. The rearrangement links TRBV20-1 to TRBJ2-1, with 13 bases identical to TRBD2. CDR3 length: 17 residues. Per germline, CDR1 DFQATT and CDR2 SNEGSKA (reference sequence). With V trimmed by 3 bases and J by 6 bases, 11 bases remained unmatched.